Listed here are 8 T cell receptor beta chains from one sample, sequenced in a study of shared clonotypes between healthy human individuals (dated by TCRdb to between 2020 and 2021). Library preparation employed the immunoSEQ multiplex PCR assay. The source is immuneACCESS, and TCRdb retained only in-frame sequences with V and J called. Part of the clones is not carried over; for the studies checked, unresolved V genes explain less than half of this, and the remainder is unexplained. The sample records approximately 2,200,000 clones, 85% to 95% of which are singletons. Together, the top ten hold more than 1.5% of the sample. CD8 naive samples were CD45RO-negative cells positively selected for CCR7, giving a CD45RA+CCR7+ population that excluded TemRA cells. The sequenced sample was naive CD8+ T cells from PBMCs. The cell subset or site label, read with the paper, signifies: CD45RA+CCR7+. Receptors were obtained from a man between 18 and 29 years old in good health. Some clones in this sample may be carry-over from other donors' samples.

The rearrangement uses TRBV4-1 and TRBJ2-2; no clear D gene. With 3 bases removed from V and 8 bases from J, the gap between germline ends came to 7 bases. Germline V CDR1 and CDR2: MGHRA, YSYEKL. CDR3 length: 12 amino acids. Written as DNA, the CDR3 is TGCGCCAGCAGCCAGTCCAGGGGGGAGCTGTTTTTT. Its translation is CASSQSRGELFF.

The J gene is TRBJ2-7, the V gene TRBV21-1. TRBV21-1 is labeled a pseudogene. This CDR3 is built from 14 residues. CDR3 loop: CASSTGGQGKREYF. Here the CDR3 DNA reads TGTGCCAGCAGCACCGGGGGCCAGGGGAAAAGGGAGTACTTC.

V is TRBV29-1 and J is TRBJ2-1, with D hard to call. The CDR3 runs to 12 residues. V was shortened by 7 bases and J by 8 bases, with 15 bases between the two germline ends. Germline CDR1 reads SQVTM; CDR2 reads ANQGSEA. The CDR3 loop is CSARPLSDEQFF. DNA of the CDR3: TGCAGCGCCCGCCCGCTAAGCGATGAGCAGTTCTTC.

The V and J genes are TRBV27 and TRBJ2-7, with 7 bases aligning to TRBD2. Losses at the gene ends were 5 bases for V and 2 bases for J; bases not matched to a gene: 3. This CDR3 has 13 residues. Germline V gene lookup returns CDR1 MNHEY and CDR2 SMNVEV (reference sequence). The DNA for the CDR3 is TGTGCCAGCAGTCATCGGGGGGCCTACGAGCAGTACTTC. Its protein is CASSHRGAYEQYF.

The rearrangement joins TRBV2 to TRBJ2-7, with unresolved D. Per germline, CDR1 SNHLY and CDR2 FYNNEI. Trimming removed 8 bases from V and 2 bases from J, with 13 bases in between. The CDR3 loop spans 13 amino acids. The CDR3, as DNA: TGTGCCAGCCATATGGAAGGGACCTACGAGCAGTACTTC. The encoded protein is CASHMEGTYEQYF.

This chain joins TRBV30 and TRBJ2-3; 7 bases map to TRBD1. After removal of 1 base from V and 3 bases from J, the junction contained 7 bases not matched to a gene. The CDR3 loop spans 15 amino acids. From germline, CDR1 is GTSNPN and CDR2 SVGIG (reference sequence). The CDR3 nucleotides are TGTGCCTGGAGTGCGACAGGGTGGTATACAGATACGCAGTATTTT. Its protein product is CAWSATGWYTDTQYF. The variable domain in full, completed from reference TRBV30 and TRBJ2-3, reads SQTIHQWPATLVQPVGSPLSLECTVEGTSNPNLYWYRQAAGRGLQLLFYSVGIGQISSEVPQNLSASRPQDRQFILSSKKLLLSDSGFYLCAWSATGWYTDTQYFGPGTRLTVL.

The chain's CDR3 is CASSSGWTGDGGELFF. CDR3 sequence (DNA): TGTGCCAGCAGCTCCGGGTGGACAGGGGATGGCGGGGAGCTGTTTTTT. J is TRBJ2-2 and V is TRBV13, with 9 bases matching TRBD1. CDR1 and CDR2 from the germline V gene are PRHDT and FYEKMQ (reference sequence). Trimming cost V 4 bases and J 7 bases; bases outside gene matches: 10. The CDR3 runs 16 residues.

The V gene is TRBV19, the J gene TRBJ1-1; no definite D call. The CDR3 totals 13 residues. Germline V CDR1 and CDR2: LNHDA, SQIVND (reference sequence). V gave up 6 bases and J gave up 0 bases, with 8 bases separating them. The CDR3 DNA reads TGTGCCAGTAGGGGAGGTCTGAACACTGAAGCTTTCTTT. Amino acids: CASRGGLNTEAFF.